This T cell receptor beta chain is drawn from a study of naive and memory T cell subsets. An oligonucleotide containing a UMI was ligated to the 3' end of TCR cDNA. This CDR3 is 13 amino acids long. Trimming pared 0 bases from V and 12 bases from J, leaving 14 bases between. In germline, CDR1 is LGHNA, CDR2 YSLEER. The SP2 primer and nested alpha and beta constant region primers amplified ligated cDNA in four rounds. Each CDR3 protein gets one entry after TCRdb re-called the 5' RACE reads with MiXCR. Of around 56,000 distinct CDR3 sequences detected, more than 7.5% appear once; the ten largest clones hold roughly 8.9%.

The receptor comes from a female donor in good health. The chain has TRBV4-3 and TRBJ1-2; TRBD1 might be the D (5 bases). The CDR3 DNA reads as TGCGCCAGCAGCCAAGATTCTGCAGGGACCGACACCTTC. Its translation is CASSQDSAGTDTF.